This T cell receptor (beta chain) was sequenced during a study of shared clonotypes between healthy human individuals. Method: immunoSEQ multiplex PCR; TCRdb's copy keeps in-frame clones and lacks some. The profile shows 150,000 to 200,000 clones, approximately 92% of them singletons. Germline V gene lookup returns CDR1 SGDLS and CDR2 YYNGEE. Trimming cost V 3 bases and J 0 bases, with 10 bases left between them. The CDR3 length is 16 residues. A single count supports this clone. The chain couples TRBV9 to TRBJ1-6, with D hard to call. The sequence came from a woman aged 25-40 years in good health. Input material: naive CD4+ T cells sorted from blood. Subset indicated: CD45RA+ positively selected. The CDR3 nucleotides read TGTGCCAGCAGCGAAAGGACTAGCTCCTATAATTCACCCCTCCACTTT. It codes for CASSERTSSYNSPLHF. The full variable domain, with the rest looked up from reference TRBV9 and TRBJ1-6, is DSGVTQTPKHLITATGQRVTLRCSPRSGDLSVYWYQQSLDQGLQFLIQYYNGEERAKGNILERFSAQQFPDLHSELNLSSLELGDSALYFCASSERTSSYNSPLHFGNGTRLTVT.